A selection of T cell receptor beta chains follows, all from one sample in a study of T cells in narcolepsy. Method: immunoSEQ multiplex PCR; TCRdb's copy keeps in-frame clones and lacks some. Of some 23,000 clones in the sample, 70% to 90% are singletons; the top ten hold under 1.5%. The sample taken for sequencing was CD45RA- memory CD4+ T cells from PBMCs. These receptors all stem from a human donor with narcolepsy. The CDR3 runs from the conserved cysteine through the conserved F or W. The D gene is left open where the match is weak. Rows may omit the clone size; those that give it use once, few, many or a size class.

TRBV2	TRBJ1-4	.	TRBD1	TGTGCCAGCAGCCTCCGGGACAGGGGGGAAAAACTGTTTTTT	CASSLRDRGEKLFF
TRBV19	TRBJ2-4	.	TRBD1	TGTGCCAGTAGTATAAGGGCGACAGGGGGAAACATTCAGTACTTC	CASSIRATGGNIQYF
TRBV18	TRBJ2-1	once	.	TGTGCCAGCTCACCGCAAGGGGCCGTTGTATCGAGTGAGCAGTTCTTC	CASSPQGAVVSSEQFF
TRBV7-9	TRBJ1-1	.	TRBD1	TGTGCCAGCAGCCCAGGACAGGGTGGGACGAACACTGAAGCTTTCTTT	CASSPGQGGTNTEAFF
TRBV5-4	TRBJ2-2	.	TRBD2	TGTGCCAGCAGCTTGCAGGGACTAGCGGACACCGGGGAGCTGTTTTTT	CASSLQGLADTGELFF
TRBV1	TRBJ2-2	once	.	TGCACCAGTCAGGGGCAGCACTACGCGAACACCGGGGAGCTGTTTTTT	CTSQGQHYANTGELFF
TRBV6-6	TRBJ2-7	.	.	TGTGCCAGCAGTGGCTTTCGGGAGTGGTCCTACGAGCAGTACTTC	CASSGFREWSYEQYF
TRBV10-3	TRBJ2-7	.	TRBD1	TGTGCCACCACACATCGACAGGGGTTCCACGAGCAGTACTTC	CATTHRQGFHEQYF
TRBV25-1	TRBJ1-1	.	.	TGTGCCAGCAGTAGCGGGGCAGGAGGAGCTTTCTTT	CASSSGAGGAFF
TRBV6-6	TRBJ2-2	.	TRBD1	TGTGCCAGCAGTCCTCCCCAGGGGGCGCGCACCGGGGAGCTGTTTTTT	CASSPPQGARTGELFF
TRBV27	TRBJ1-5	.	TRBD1	TGTGCCAGCACCGTCTCGGGGACAGGGCTTTTAGGGAGCAATCAGCCCCAGCATTTT	CASTVSGTGLLGSNQPQHF
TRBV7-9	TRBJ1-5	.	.	TGTGCCAGCAGCCTTGAACAGAATCAGCCCCAGCATTTT	CASSLEQNQPQHF
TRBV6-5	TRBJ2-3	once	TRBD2	TGTGCCAGCAGTGGAAGCGGGAGGGTTGGGGATACGCAGTATTTT	CASSGSGRVGDTQYF
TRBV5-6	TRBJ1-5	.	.	TGTGCCAGCAGCTTGGGACAGGTGGGTCAGCCCCAGCATTTT	CASSLGQVGQPQHF
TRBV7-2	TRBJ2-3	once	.	TGTGCCAGCAGCTCGGCAGATACGCAGTATTTT	CASSSADTQYF
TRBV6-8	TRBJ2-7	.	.	TGTGCCAGCAGTAATGCGGGGTCCTACGAGCAGTACTTC	CASSNAGSYEQYF
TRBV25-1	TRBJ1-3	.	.	TGTGCCAGCAGTGAACCTCGGGGCCTCTCTGGAAACACCATATATTTT	CASSEPRGLSGNTIYF
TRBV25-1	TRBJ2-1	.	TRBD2	TGTGCCAGCAGTGAAGCGCTAGCGGGAGCCGCCAATGAGCAGTTCTTC	CASSEALAGAANEQFF
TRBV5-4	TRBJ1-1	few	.	TGTGCCAGCAGCTTAGGGGTTGGCACTGAAGCTTTCTTT	CASSLGVGTEAFF
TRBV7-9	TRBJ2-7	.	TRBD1	TGTGCCAGCAGCGGACAGGTCTACGAGCAGTACTTC	CASSGQVYEQYF
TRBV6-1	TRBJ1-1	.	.	TGTGCCAGCAGGTCCGGGACGCAGGCTTTGGCTTTCTTT	CASRSGTQALAFF
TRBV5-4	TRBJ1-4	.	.	TGTGCCAGCAGCTCATATAATGAAAAACTGTTTTTT	CASSSYNEKLFF
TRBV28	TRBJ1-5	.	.	TGTGCCAGTGATACAGGGAGCTACAATCAGCCCCAGCATTTT	CASDTGSYNQPQHF
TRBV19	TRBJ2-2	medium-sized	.	TGTGCCAGTAGCCCCGGGCAGTGGATCGGGGAGCTGTTTTTT	CASSPGQWIGELFF
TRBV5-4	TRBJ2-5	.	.	TGTGCCAGCAGCTCCGGCCCCCCGAAAGAGACCCAGTACTTC	CASSSGPPKETQYF
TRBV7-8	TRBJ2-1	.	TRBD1	TGTGCCAGCAGCCCAGGGGGCGATGAGCAGTTCTTC	CASSPGGDEQFF
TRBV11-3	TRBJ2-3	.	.	TGTGCCAGCAGCTTTGGGTCTACGGGGGATACGCAGTATTTT	CASSFGSTGDTQYF
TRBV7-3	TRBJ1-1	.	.	TGTGCCAGCAGCTTAAAGAGTTTTGGCACTGAAGCTTTCTTT	CASSLKSFGTEAFF
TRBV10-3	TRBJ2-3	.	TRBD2	TGTGCCATCAGTGGTCTAGCGGGGTCCGGAGATACGCAGTATTTT	CAISGLAGSGDTQYF
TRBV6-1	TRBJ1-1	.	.	TGTGCCAGCAGTCAAGCACCTAACTACCCAGCTTTCTTT	CASSQAPNYPAFF
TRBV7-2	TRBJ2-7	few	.	TGTGCCAGCAGCTTATTAGGTGCAAGGTCCGAGCAGTACTTC	CASSLLGARSEQYF
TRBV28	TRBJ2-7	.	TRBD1	TGTGCCAGCGCGGGACAGGGCTACGAGCAGTACTTC	CASAGQGYEQYF
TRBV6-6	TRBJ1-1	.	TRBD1	TGTGCCAGCAGTTTATTGACAGGGAGGACTGAAGCTTTCTTT	CASSLLTGRTEAFF
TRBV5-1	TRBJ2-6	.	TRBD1	TGCGCCAGCAGCCGAAGCCAGGGGGATGGGGCCAACGTCCTGACTTTC	CASSRSQGDGANVLTF
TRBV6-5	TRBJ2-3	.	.	TGTGCCAGCAGTTTGGCCCCCCATACGCAGTATTTT	CASSLAPHTQYF